Shown below are 27 T cell receptor beta chains from a single sample sequenced in a study of blood T cells in healthy people across ages. Next came a second PCR, run for about 7 to 12 cycles, which used a sample-barcoded 5' primer along with a J-beta primer mix. Each CDR3 protein gets one entry after TCRdb re-called the 5' RACE reads with MiXCR. The sample yields 2 million or so distinct CDR3 sequences, about 50% seen once. Sequencing was done on a sample of blood. All receptors derive from a woman in her thirties or forties in good health.

This clonotype came up a few times. CDR3 loop: CASSGTGGIGGYTF. The CDR3 nucleotides are TGTGCCAGCAGCGGGACAGGGGGCATAGGTGGCTACACCTTC. This chain connects TRBV7-8 to TRBJ1-2; 12 bases agree with TRBD1. With V trimmed by 5 bases and J by 7 bases, 5 bases remained unmatched. The CDR3 totals 14 residues. Germline V gene sequence: CDR1 SGHVS, CDR2 FQNEAQ.

This clonotype was counted between two and nine times. The CDR3 loop reads CSARDRAGTTVFSYEQYF. The DNA for the CDR3 is TGCAGTGCTAGAGATCGAGCCGGGACTACCGTATTCTCCTACGAGCAGTACTTC. This chain links TRBV20-1 with TRBJ2-7; 7 bases match TRBD2. The CDR3 length is 18 residues. From germline, CDR1 is DFQATT and CDR2 SNEGSKA (reference sequence). V was clipped by 0 bases and J by 0 bases; unmatched bases: 14.

This clonotype was recorded a few times. The V gene is TRBV11-3, the J gene TRBJ2-4, with TRBD1 matching 7 bases. Trimming removed 4 bases from V and 13 bases from J; junction bases left unmatched: 7. Looked up from germline, CDR1 is SGHNT and CDR2 is YENEEA. The CDR3 is made up of 12 amino acids. CDR3 region: CASSSTGQVQYF. DNA of the CDR3: TGTGCCAGCAGCTCAACCGGACAGGTGCAGTACTTC.

The sample holds a few counts of this clonotype. V and J are TRBV7-2 and TRBJ2-5; D could derive from TRBD1 or TRBD2 (5 bases each). The CDR3 runs 15 residues. V was shortened by 3 bases and J by 1 base, with 12 bases between the two germline ends. Germline loops: CDR1 SGHTA, CDR2 FQGNSA. The CDR3 sequence is CASSFSGSPQETQYF. As DNA, the CDR3 is TGTGCCAGCAGCTTTTCAGGGAGCCCCCAAGAGACCCAGTACTTC.

This clonotype has just one count. V and J are TRBV20-1 and TRBJ2-1; 14 nucleotides agree with TRBD2. This CDR3 contains 14 residues. V lost 6 bases and J lost 9; bases outside the gene matches: 7. Germline V gives CDR1 DFQATT, CDR2 SNEGSKA (reference sequence). CDR3 DNA sequence: TGCAGTGCCACGACTAGCGGGGGGGCAATTGAGCAGTTCTTC. It is translated as CSATTSGGAIEQFF.

This clonotype was seen only a few times. The V and J genes are TRBV27 and TRBJ2-7; 7 positions agree with TRBD1. Germline V gene data show CDR1 as MNHEY and CDR2 as SMNVEV (reference sequence). The J segment lost 0 bases and the V segment lost 4 bases, leaving 18 bases of the junction unmatched. The CDR3 covers 19 residues. The CDR3 protein is CASSSPRPTGPKSSYEQYF. CDR3 nucleotide sequence: TGTGCCAGCAGTTCTCCACGTCCGACAGGGCCAAAAAGCTCCTACGAGCAGTACTTC.

In regard to this clonotype: This could be a read error, since a much larger clone is one nucleotide away. J is TRBJ2-6 and V is TRBV6-5; D is unclear. The V gene's germline CDR1 is MNHEY and CDR2 SVGAGI. The length of the CDR3 is 14 residues. V was shortened by 7 bases and J by 0 bases, with 7 bases between the two germline ends. CDR3 amino acids: CASTWSSGANVLTF. DNA for the CDR3: TGTGCCAGCACCTGGAGCTCTGGGGCCAACGTCCTGACTTTC.

This clonotype occurred once. The V call is TRBV4-3, the J call TRBJ2-1; D is undetermined. The V gene lost 8 bases and the J gene lost 4 bases, with 18 bases spanning the gap. The length of the CDR3 is 15 residues. Looked up from germline, CDR1 is LGHNA and CDR2 is YSLEER. The CDR3 nucleotides read TGCGCCAGCGGACCGGACCCCTACTCTTACAATGAGCAGTTCTTC. This encodes CASGPDPYSYNEQFF.

The rearrangement links TRBV27 to TRBJ1-2, with a possible D match to TRBD1 (5 bases). The germline V gene encodes CDR1 MNHEY and CDR2 SMNVEV (reference sequence). Trimming cost V 2 bases and J 2 bases, with 9 bases left between them. This CDR3 is 14 amino acids long. The CDR3 region is CASSLTRGNYGYTF. The CDR3, as DNA: TGTGCCAGCAGTTTAACAAGGGGAAACTATGGCTACACCTTC.

The CDR3 DNA follows: TGTGCCAGCAGTCCGGCGGGGCCTCCCTACAATGAGCAGTTCTTC. Translating it yields CASSPAGPPYNEQFF. The rearrangement uses TRBV7-2 and TRBJ2-1; D perhaps matches TRBD2 (6 bases). This CDR3 comprises 15 residues. The V gene lost 6 bases and the J gene lost 2 bases, with 14 bases spanning the gap. Germline V gene lookup returns CDR1 SGHTA and CDR2 FQGNSA. The whole variable domain, remainder taken from reference TRBV7-2 and TRBJ2-1, is GAGVSQSPSNKVTEKGKDVELRCDPISGHTALYWYRQSLGQGLEFLIYFQGNSAPDKSGLPSDRFSAERTGGSVSTLTIQRTQQEDSAVYLCASSPAGPPYNEQFFGPGTRLTVL.

The chain recombines TRBV7-9 with TRBJ2-7, with D tentatively TRBD1 (5 bases). Germline assignment: CDR1 SEHNR and CDR2 FQNEAQ (reference sequence). The V end lost 4 bases, the J end lost 2 bases, and 15 bases lay between the germline ends. CDR3 length equals 15 residues. The CDR3 sequence is CASSSLVGLAYEQYF. The CDR3 DNA is TGTGCCAGCAGCTCCCTCGTGGGGCTTGCCTACGAGCAGTACTTC.

This rearrangement joins TRBV27 to TRBJ1-2; no clear D. V shed 3 bases and J shed 8 bases, with 16 bases lying between them. This CDR3 is 14 amino acids long. CDR1 MNHEY and CDR2 SMNVEV come from the germline V gene (reference sequence). The CDR3 DNA follows: TGTGCCAGCAGTTTCGTGTCAGTGGGCAGCGGCTACACCTTC. As protein: CASSFVSVGSGYTF.

In this sample, this clonotype turned up a few times. The V and J genes are TRBV12-3 or TRBV12-4 and TRBJ1-5; 8 nucleotides agree with TRBD1. The CDR3 is 14 residues long. Trimming cost V 6 bases and J 3 bases; bases outside gene matches: 4. CDR3 nucleotide sequence: TGTGCCAGCAGCCCGGGACAGGTCAATCAGCCCCAGCATTTT. Protein: CASSPGQVNQPQHF.

This clonotype has only one observation. The J gene is TRBJ1-1, the V gene TRBV4-3; D ambiguous. The V gene's germline CDR1 is LGHNA and CDR2 YSLEER. Trimming shortened V by 1 base and J by 10 bases, and 7 bases separated the two germline ends. The CDR3 totals 11 residues. The CDR3: CASSQGNGAFF. The CDR3 nucleotides are TGCGCCAGCAGCCAAGGGAATGGAGCTTTCTTT.

This clonotype was detected only a few times. The V call is TRBV29-1, the J call TRBJ1-2; unclear D gene. Germline CDR1 and CDR2: SQVTM and ANQGSEA. The V end lost 2 bases, the J end lost 0 bases, and 10 bases lay between the germline ends. The CDR3 is 14 residues long. The chain's CDR3 is CSVESAPPNYGYTF. The CDR3 nucleotides read TGCAGCGTTGAAAGCGCTCCCCCTAACTATGGCTACACCTTC.

This rearrangement joins TRBV3-1 to TRBJ2-3, with TRBD2 matching 7 bases. The V segment lost 0 bases and the J segment 2 bases; nucleotides outside the gene matches: 14. CDR1 and CDR2 (germline): LGHDT, YNNKEL (reference sequence). This CDR3 is built from 19 residues. DNA of the CDR3: TGTGCCAGCAGCCAAGATCAAGGATCCCCGGGGGGATACACAGATACGCAGTATTTT. It codes for CASSQDQGSPGGYTDTQYF.

The chain is built from TRBV24-1 and TRBJ2-3; D possibly uses TRBD1 or TRBD2 (5 bases each). Per the germline V gene, CDR1 is KGHDR and CDR2 is SFDVKD. This CDR3 is 15 amino acids long. Trimming took 1 base from V and 0 from J, leaving 7 bases between them. CDR3: CATSDFEGSTDTQYF. CDR3 DNA: TGTGCCACCAGTGATTTTGAGGGGAGCACAGATACGCAGTATTTT.

V and J are TRBV5-1 and TRBJ2-1, with D possibly being TRBD2 (7 bases). CDR1 is SGHRS, CDR2 YFSETQ, per germline. This CDR3 contains 17 residues. V was cut by 0 bases and J by 10 bases, with 23 bases left in between. CDR3 coding DNA: TGCGCCAGCAGCTTGGGGATAGGCGGGGGCCCCTTTGGCGAGCAGTTCTTC. Protein product: CASSLGIGGGPFGEQFF.

The chain joins TRBV28 to TRBJ2-4; D may be TRBD2 (5 bases). The J call is uncertain, as TRBJ2-5 better fits the DNA end. Germline V gives CDR1 MDHEN, CDR2 SYDVKM. The CDR3 is 15 residues long. CDR3 bases: TGTGCCAGCAGTCAATCCCCCCTTCGGGGAGAGACCCAGTACTTC. The encoded protein is CASSQSPLRGETQYF.

The genes are TRBV11-2 and TRBJ2-5; 7 nucleotides align to TRBD1. This CDR3 is built from 17 residues. Trimming at V came to 2 bases and at J to 2 bases, leaving 11 bases not matched to a gene. Germline V gene lookup returns CDR1 SGHAT and CDR2 FQNNGV. The CDR3 nucleotides read TGTGCCAGCAGCTTATTCCACCCTGGGACAGAGCAAGAGACCCAGTACTTC. Translated: CASSLFHPGTEQETQYF. The complete variable domain, with remaining parts taken from reference TRBV11-2 and TRBJ2-5, reads EAGVAQSPRYKIIEKRQSVAFWCNPISGHATLYWYQQILGQGPKLLIQFQNNGVVDDSQLPKDRFSAERLKGVDSTLKIQPAKLEDSAVYLCASSLFHPGTEQETQYFGPGTRLLVL.

The gene calls are TRBV3-1 and TRBJ1-2; 9 positions match TRBD1. This CDR3 contains 17 residues. The germline gives CDR1 LGHDT, CDR2 YNNKEL (reference sequence). Germline trimming cut 4 bases from V and 0 bases from J; bases unmatched to any gene: 9. The CDR3 region has the DNA TGTGCCAGCAGCCGCCACAGGGGGCCGAAATCTAACTATGGCTACACCTTC. Amino acids: CASSRHRGPKSNYGYTF.

This clonotype was counted between two and nine times. The chain links TRBV4-3 to TRBJ2-7; 11 positions match TRBD1. The germline V gene encodes CDR1 LGHNA and CDR2 YSLEER. J lost 7 bases, V lost 4 bases, and 9 bases had no gene match. This CDR3 has 15 amino acids. The CDR3 DNA is TGCGCCAGCAGCCTCTCCGGGACAGGGGGGAATGAGCAGTACTTC. This encodes CASSLSGTGGNEQYF.

V usage is TRBV29-1 and J usage is TRBJ2-7; TRBD1 matches 8 bases. The CDR3 totals 14 residues. Trimming took 6 bases from V and 7 from J; bases not matched to a gene: 14. Germline CDR1 reads SQVTM; CDR2 reads ANQGSEA. CDR3 residues: CSVGRAGGKNEQYF. CDR3 nucleotide sequence: TGCAGCGTCGGACGGGCAGGGGGCAAGAATGAGCAGTACTTC.

The chain recombines TRBV7-8 with TRBJ2-1; D is undetermined. Deletions cut 1 base from V and 0 bases from J, with 10 bases between. The CDR3 loop spans 16 amino acids. From germline, CDR1 is SGHVS and CDR2 FQNEAQ. The CDR3 protein is CASSLGSLSSYNEQFF. The CDR3 region has the DNA TGTGCCAGCAGCTTAGGTAGCCTGAGCTCCTACAATGAGCAGTTCTTC.

The gene calls are TRBV21-1 and TRBJ2-1; the table calls TRBD1, which could not be checked here. With the DNA end fitting TRBJ2-7 better, the J assignment may be wrong. TRBV21-1 has pseudogene status. This CDR3 comprises 18 residues. CDR3 bases: TGTGCCAGCAATCCCCCGGGACCAGGAGACTCCTCCTACAATGAGCAGTACTTC. This sequence encodes CASNPPGPGDSSYNEQYF.

The J gene is TRBJ1-4, the V gene TRBV2; TRBD1 matches at 8 bases. Germline CDR1 is SNHLY and CDR2 is FYNNEI. The CDR3 runs 15 residues. With 6 bases clipped from V and 8 bases from J, the junction kept 11 bases outside the gene matches. The CDR3 nucleotides read TGTGCCAGCAGCGAACCGACAGGGGTCGGCGAAAAACTGTTTTTT. Residues: CASSEPTGVGEKLFF.

This clonotype occurred many times. This chain joins TRBV7-2 and TRBJ2-1, with D possibly TRBD1 on 5 matching bases. Germline V CDR1 and CDR2: SGHTA, FQGNSA. The CDR3 spans 15 residues. V dropped 3 bases and J dropped 6 bases, with 15 bases sitting between them. CDR3 region: CASSFRAGIVNEQFF. In nucleotides, the CDR3 is TGTGCCAGCAGCTTTAGGGCAGGGATCGTCAATGAGCAGTTCTTC.